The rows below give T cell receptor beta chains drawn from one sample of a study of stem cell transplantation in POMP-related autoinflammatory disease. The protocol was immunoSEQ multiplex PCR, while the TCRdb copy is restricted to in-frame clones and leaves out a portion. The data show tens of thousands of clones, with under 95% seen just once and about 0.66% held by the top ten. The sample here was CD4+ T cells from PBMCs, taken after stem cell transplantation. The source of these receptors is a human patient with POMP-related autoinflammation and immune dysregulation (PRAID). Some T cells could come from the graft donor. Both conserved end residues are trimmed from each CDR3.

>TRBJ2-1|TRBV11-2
ASSLVGLRGEQF
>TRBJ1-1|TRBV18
ASSPKRQGAGYTEAF
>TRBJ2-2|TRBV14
ASPSTDTGELF
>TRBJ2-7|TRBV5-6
ASSIQGPYEQY
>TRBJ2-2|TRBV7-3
ASSPQALQGNTGELF
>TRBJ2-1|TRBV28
ASSLTSGTYNEQF
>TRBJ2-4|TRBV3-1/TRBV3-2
ASSPGVSGNIQY
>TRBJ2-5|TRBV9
ASSRDNQETQY
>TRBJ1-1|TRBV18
ASSTAGNTEAF
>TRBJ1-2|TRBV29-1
SVEDSYYGYT
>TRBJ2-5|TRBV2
ASSEETQY
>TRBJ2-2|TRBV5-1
ASSLQGNTGELF
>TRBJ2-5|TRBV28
ASSSLADRGKETQY
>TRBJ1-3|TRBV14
ASSQWTGTPIY
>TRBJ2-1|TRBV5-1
ASSLPAYNEQF
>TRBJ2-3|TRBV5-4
ASRRSVTDTQY
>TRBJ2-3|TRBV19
ASSIVGSTDTQY
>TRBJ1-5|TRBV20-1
SASAGWAGQPQH
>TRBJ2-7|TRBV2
ALGGTPYEQY
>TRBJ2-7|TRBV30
AWSEGGRDEQY
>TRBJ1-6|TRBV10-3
AISESRGENSPLH
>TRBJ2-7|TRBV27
ASSPASGPYEQY
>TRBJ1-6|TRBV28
ATLDRGLRIYNSPLH
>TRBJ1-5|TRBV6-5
ASSYQTPSDQPQH
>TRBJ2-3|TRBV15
ATSSRTAGTDTQY
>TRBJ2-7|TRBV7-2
ASSLALGGYEQY
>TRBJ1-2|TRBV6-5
ASSGQRPYGGYT
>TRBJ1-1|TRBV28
ASTKQNTEAF
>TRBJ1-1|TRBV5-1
ASSDGPNTEAF
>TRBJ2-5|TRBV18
ASSSGAGETQY
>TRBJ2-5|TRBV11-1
ASSLATRREGTQY
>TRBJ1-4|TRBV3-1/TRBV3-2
ASSPIPGGKLF
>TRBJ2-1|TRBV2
ASSELRDSNLNEQF
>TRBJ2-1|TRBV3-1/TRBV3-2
ASSQERGNEQF
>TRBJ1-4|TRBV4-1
ASSQDLRTFLTPEKLF
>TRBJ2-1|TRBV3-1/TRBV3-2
ASSPQGPGEQF
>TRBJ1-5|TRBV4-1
ASSQALDQPQH
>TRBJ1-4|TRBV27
ASSFLGAVNEKLF
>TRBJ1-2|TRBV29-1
SVAQGNGYT
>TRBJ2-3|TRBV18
ASSPLAGTSTDTQY
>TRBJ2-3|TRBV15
ATSRSLGQGKDTQY